This T cell receptor beta chain derives from a study of cytomegalovirus exposure and HLA in healthy donors. Study-level findings and limits: Evidence from a later analysis indicated that most CMV-associated TCR beta chains looked HLA-restricted. CMV antigen specificity of three CMV-associated chains was confirmed in vitro.

The PCR was carried out with 60 Vbeta primers and 13 Jbeta primers. The method was immunoSEQ multiplex PCR; TCRdb's version includes in-frame clones alone and lacks a portion of them. The listing records about 33,000 clones. Healthy bone marrow donors formed the donor group. With respect to this clone: What it binds is unknown.

The sequence was collected from a woman in her thirties or forties in good health and CMV-seropositive. Sequencing was performed on PBMCs.

The CDR3 DNA is TGTGCCAGCAGACGGACAGGGGGCACTGAAGCTTTCTTT. It codes for CASRRTGGTEAFF. The chain has TRBV5-6 and TRBJ1-1; 10 bases align to TRBD1. CDR3 length equals 13 residues. V shed 5 bases, J shed 4 bases, and the junction held 2 bases outside the gene matches. Germline-derived CDR1 and CDR2 are SGHDT and YYEEEE.